What follows are 23 T cell receptor beta chains derived from one specimen sequenced in a study of blood T cell repertoires in COVID-19. Assay used: immunoSEQ multiplex PCR; TCRdb lists only in-frame clones, some missing. The data show 200,000 to 250,000 clones, with over 70% seen just once and about 4% held by the top ten. Specimen: PBMCs or T cells enriched from blood (not recorded which). These receptors came from a woman aged 25-40 years who had been exposed to COVID-19.

The genes are TRBV30 and TRBJ1-1, with D perhaps matching TRBD1 (6 bases). CDR3 length: 13 residues. The V end was cut by 3 bases, the J end by 1 base, with 9 bases between. Germline-derived CDR1 and CDR2 are GTSNPN and SVGIG (reference sequence). CDR3 coding DNA: TGTGCCTGGAGCAGGGGCGAGAACACTGAAGCTTTCTTT. Encoded protein: CAWSRGENTEAFF.

V gene TRBV7-8 combines with J gene TRBJ2-7; TRBD2 aligns across 10 bases. V was clipped by 5 bases and J by 6 bases; unmatched bases: 10. Germline assignment: CDR1 SGHVS and CDR2 FQNEAQ. CDR3 length equals 15 residues. The DNA for the CDR3 is TGTGCCAGCAGCATAAGAAGCGGGAGGGCAGTCGAGCAGTACTTC. Translating gives CASSIRSGRAVEQYF.

This clone occurred a few times. This chain joins TRBV5-6 and TRBJ2-7; maybe TRBD1 (7 bases). Germline-derived CDR1 and CDR2 are SGHDT and YYEEEE. V lost 2 bases and J lost 9, with 21 bases in between. This CDR3 comprises 15 residues. CDR3 DNA: TGTGCCAGCAGCTTCGAAGGCAGGGGGAGGATGGGGCAGTACTTC. Residues: CASSFEGRGRMGQYF.

The genes are TRBV28 and TRBJ2-7; D unclear. CDR1 and CDR2 (germline): MDHEN, SYDVKM. The CDR3 has 12 residues. V was clipped by 5 bases and J by 7 bases, with 12 bases between them. CDR3 sequence reads: CASSLSSWEQYF. The CDR3 DNA follows: TGTGCCAGCAGTCTTTCAAGCTGGGAGCAGTACTTC.

This sequence joins TRBV19 and TRBJ1-5; D gene uncertain. Trimming pared 2 bases from V and 3 bases from J, leaving 11 bases between. In germline, CDR1 is LNHDA, CDR2 SQIVND (reference sequence). This CDR3 spans 15 amino acids. This chain's CDR3 is CASSIRRQLNQPQHF. The CDR3, as DNA: TGTGCCAGTAGTATACGCAGGCAGCTCAATCAGCCCCAGCATTTT.

The J gene is TRBJ1-2, the V gene TRBV11-2; weak D call: TRBD1 (6 bases). Germline CDR1 SGHAT, CDR2 FQNNGV. The CDR3 spans 13 residues. The V end lost 1 base, the J end lost 4 bases, and 7 bases lay between the germline ends. CDR3 region: CASSLVRGYGYTF. CDR3 in DNA: TGTGCCAGCAGCTTAGTCAGGGGCTATGGCTACACCTTC.

The chain is built from TRBV5-5 and TRBJ1-2; 7 positions match TRBD1. The trim removed 1 base at V and 8 bases at J, leaving 5 bases unmatched. Germline V lookup: CDR1 SGHKS, CDR2 YYEKEE (reference sequence). There are 13 residues in the CDR3. This chain's CDR3 is CASSLKGGGGYTF. Written as DNA, the CDR3 is TGTGCCAGCAGCTTGAAAGGGGGCGGCGGCTACACCTTC.

This rearrangement joins TRBV6-5 to TRBJ1-5; D is possibly TRBD1 (5 bases). The CDR3 contains 15 residues. V was cut by 3 bases and J by 1 base, with 10 bases left in between. The germline V gene encodes CDR1 MNHEY and CDR2 SVGAGI. CDR3 loop: CASSYGGESNQPQHF. CDR3 DNA: TGTGCCAGCAGTTATGGAGGGGAAAGCAATCAGCCCCAGCATTTT.

The V gene is TRBV19, the J gene TRBJ2-7; D perhaps matches TRBD2 (6 bases). Trimming pared 3 bases from V and 3 bases from J, leaving 9 bases between. Germline V gene lookup returns CDR1 LNHDA and CDR2 SQIVND (reference sequence). This CDR3 is 13 amino acids long. CDR3 loop: CASSIGRDYEQYF. As DNA, the CDR3 is TGTGCCAGTAGTATTGGGCGGGACTACGAGCAGTACTTC.

The chain carries TRBV9 and TRBJ2-3, with 11 positions matching TRBD2. After removal of 5 bases from V and 0 bases from J, the junction contained 14 bases not matched to a gene. The CDR3 runs to 19 residues. Per the germline V gene, CDR1 is SGDLS and CDR2 is YYNGEE. CDR3 bases: TGTGCCAGCAGTGGGTTTGGATCTAGCGGGAGGAGTAGCACAGATACGCAGTATTTT. It codes for CASSGFGSSGRSSTDTQYF.

V gene TRBV27 combines with J gene TRBJ1-1, with D perhaps TRBD1 (5 bases). The CDR3 extends over 15 amino acids. With 6 bases removed from V and 5 bases from J, the gap between germline ends came to 19 bases. Germline loops: CDR1 MNHEY, CDR2 SMNVEV (reference sequence). The CDR3 DNA reads as TGTGCCAGCAGGGCGTTTTTCCAGGGCAGAACTGAAGCTTTCTTT. This sequence encodes CASRAFFQGRTEAFF.

The chain uses TRBV5-1 and TRBJ2-5; TRBD2 matches 7 bases. The germline CDR1 and CDR2 sequences are SGHRS and YFSETQ. V lost 4 bases and J lost 1; bases outside the gene matches: 7. The CDR3 length is 15 residues. The DNA for the CDR3 is TGCGCCAGCAGCGTGGGGGTAGCGGGCCAAGAGACCCAGTACTTC. Its translation: CASSVGVAGQETQYF.

The chain uses TRBV19 and TRBJ2-6; D is perhaps TRBD2 (5 bases). CDR1 and CDR2 (germline): LNHDA, SQIVND (reference sequence). The CDR3 runs to 14 residues. With 8 bases removed from V and 0 bases from J, the gap between germline ends came to 8 bases. CDR3 sequence reads: CASSRVSGANVLTF. The CDR3 bases are TGTGCCAGTTCGAGGGTCTCTGGGGCCAACGTCCTGACTTTC.

The chain recombines TRBV12-5 with TRBJ1-1; 9 bases match TRBD1. The CDR3 is 16 amino acids. Germline assignment: CDR1 LGHNT and CDR2 FRNRAP. V dropped 2 bases and J dropped 2; count of bases not matched to a gene: 6. The CDR3 bases are TGTGCTAGTGGTTTGAGAGGGACAGGGAGAAACACTGAAGCTTTCTTT. Its translation: CASGLRGTGRNTEAFF.

The gene calls are TRBV24-1 and TRBJ2-5; the match to TRBD2 covers 9 bases. The CDR3 covers 12 residues. J lost 8 bases, V lost 9 bases, and 6 bases had no gene match. From germline, CDR1 is KGHDR and CDR2 SFDVKD. The CDR3 is CATEGLAGTQYF. DNA for the CDR3: TGTGCCACCGAGGGGCTAGCGGGAACCCAGTACTTC.

The chain joins TRBV27 to TRBJ1-2; 7 nucleotides match TRBD1. The CDR3 has 15 residues. J gave up 2 bases and V 0 bases, and 3 bases lay outside the gene matches. Germline CDR1 and CDR2: MNHEY and SMNVEV (reference sequence). The CDR3 nucleotides are TGTGCCAGCAGTTTATCGACAGGGAGCAACTATGGCTACACCTTC. It yields the protein CASSLSTGSNYGYTF.

This chain links TRBV5-1 with TRBJ1-2; 11 nucleotides agree with TRBD1. The J segment lost 0 bases and the V segment lost 4 bases, leaving 5 bases of the junction unmatched. Germline V gene data show CDR1 as SGHRS and CDR2 as YFSETQ. The CDR3 has 16 residues. As DNA, the CDR3 is TGCGCCAGCAGCCACGGGACAGGGGGAGCTAACTATGGCTACACCTTC. Protein sequence: CASSHGTGGANYGYTF.

This clone has just one count. The V gene is TRBV15, the J gene TRBJ2-6; no clear D gene. The CDR3 has 18 residues. V lost 0 bases and J lost 1, with 13 bases in between. Germline V CDR1 and CDR2: LNHNV, YYDKDF (reference sequence). CDR3 bases: TGTGCCACCAGCAGAGATACCCCCATGACTTCTGGGGCCAACGTCCTGACTTTC. Amino acids: CATSRDTPMTSGANVLTF.

The V call is TRBV4-1, the J call TRBJ2-7, with TRBD2 identical over 7 bases. Germline V lookup: CDR1 MGHRA, CDR2 YSYEKL. This CDR3 is built from 13 residues. V was clipped by 3 bases and J by 7 bases; unmatched bases: 6. The CDR3 DNA sequence: TGCGCCAGCAGCCAGTGGGGGGGGGAGGAGCAGTACTTC. This gives the protein CASSQWGGEEQYF.

The chain joins TRBV5-1 to TRBJ2-1; TRBD2 matches 7 bases. Unmatched junction bases numbered 4, after V lost 0 bases and J lost 1 base. There are 16 residues in the CDR3. Germline V gene data show CDR1 as SGHRS and CDR2 as YFSETQ. The CDR3 spells CASSLVNGRSYNEQFF. The DNA for the CDR3 is TGCGCCAGCAGCTTGGTTAACGGGAGGTCCTACAATGAGCAGTTCTTC.

This clone was found a few times. The chain carries TRBV11-2 and TRBJ2-1, with D tentatively TRBD2 (6 bases). This CDR3 region has 15 residues. Germline-derived CDR1 and CDR2 are SGHAT and FQNNGV. V lost 1 base and J lost 9, with 16 bases in between. The CDR3 DNA is TGTGCCAGCAGCTTAGCGGGAGTCAGTAGGGGTGAGCAGTTCTTC. It codes for CASSLAGVSRGEQFF. Combining the CDR3 with reference TRBV11-2 and TRBJ2-1 gives the whole variable domain EAGVAQSPRYKIIEKRQSVAFWCNPISGHATLYWYQQILGQGPKLLIQFQNNGVVDDSQLPKDRFSAERLKGVDSTLKIQPAKLEDSAVYLCASSLAGVSRGEQFFGPGTRLTVL.

This clone was found a few times. The rearrangement uses TRBV5-1 and TRBJ2-7; no firm D call. The CDR3 has 14 residues. The germline gives CDR1 SGHRS, CDR2 YFSETQ. The germline V and J ends were trimmed by 2 bases and 2 bases, with 11 bases remaining between them. The CDR3 loop is CASSFSSPTYEQYF. CDR3 in DNA: TGCGCCAGCAGCTTTAGTTCACCAACCTACGAGCAGTACTTC.

The chain combines TRBV3-1 (or the pseudogene TRBV3-2) with TRBJ2-6; TRBD2 matches 11 bases. There are 20 residues in the CDR3. The V gene's germline CDR1 is LGHDT and CDR2 YNNKEL (reference sequence). The J segment lost 0 bases and the V segment lost 3 bases, leaving 10 bases of the junction unmatched. For the CDR3, the DNA is TGTGCCAGCAGCCACTATGGACTAGCGGGTTCAGGCTCTGGGGCCAACGTCCTGACTTTC. Translating it yields CASSHYGLAGSGSGANVLTF.